This record concerns one T cell receptor (beta chain) sequence. What it binds is not known. This record belongs to a study of CD8+CD57+ T cells in acquired aplastic anemia. General study results and limits: Between patients and controls, approximately 29 CD8+ CDR3 sequences were found in common.

The CDR3 extends over 14 amino acids. V shed 3 bases and J shed 0 bases, with 6 bases lying between them. Germline V gene data show CDR1 as KGHDR and CDR2 as SFDVKD. For sequencing, patients were chosen who had shown expansion of CD8+CD57+ cells by flow cytometry. Genomic DNA acted as the template from which TCR beta VDJ combination and CDR3 sequence profiling were carried out. TCRdb fed the reads into MiXCR, producing one record per CDR3 protein. The repertoire holds 150,000 to 200,000 distinct CDR3 sequences, with about 45% as singletons. Sequences were obtained from sorted CD4+, CD8+, or CD8+CD57+ T cells (not recorded which) from PBMCs. The gene calls are TRBV24-1 and TRBJ2-3; no definite D call. This clonotype originated in a human donor with aplastic anemia. The CDR3 protein is CATSDRRSTDTQYF. In nucleotides, the CDR3 is TGTGCCACCAGTGATAGGCGCAGCACAGATACGCAGTATTTT.